The subject of this entry is one T cell receptor (beta chain). What it binds is not known. J gave up 6 bases and V 9 bases, and 5 bases lay outside the gene matches. Germline CDR1 and CDR2: MNHEY and SVGAGI. The CDR3 totals 13 residues. The sample is drawn from a study of cytomegalovirus exposure and HLA in healthy donors. Study summary: The Caucasian-associated ancestry cluster held over 80% of around 380 genotyped donors. The study, taken as a whole, reports: Association with HLA alleles at 0.05 false discovery rate was found for 17,000 or so TCR beta sequences in a later analysis. In an earlier analysis, most TCR beta V segments were productive about 87% or about 30% of the time. Accurate HLA-A and HLA-B prediction from TCR beta sequences was reported for most subjects.

Use of 60 Vbeta and 13 Jbeta primers characterized the PCR. Method: immunoSEQ multiplex PCR; TCRdb's copy keeps in-frame clones and lacks some. The sample data list about 130,000 clones. The J gene is TRBJ2-3, the V gene TRBV6-5; 11 bases line up with TRBD2. The sequence was collected from a man aged 30 to 45 in good health and CMV-seronegative. Sequenced input: PBMCs. Here the CDR3 DNA reads TGTGCCAGTCGGACTAGCGGGTCGGATACGCAGTATTTT. It codes for CASRTSGSDTQYF.